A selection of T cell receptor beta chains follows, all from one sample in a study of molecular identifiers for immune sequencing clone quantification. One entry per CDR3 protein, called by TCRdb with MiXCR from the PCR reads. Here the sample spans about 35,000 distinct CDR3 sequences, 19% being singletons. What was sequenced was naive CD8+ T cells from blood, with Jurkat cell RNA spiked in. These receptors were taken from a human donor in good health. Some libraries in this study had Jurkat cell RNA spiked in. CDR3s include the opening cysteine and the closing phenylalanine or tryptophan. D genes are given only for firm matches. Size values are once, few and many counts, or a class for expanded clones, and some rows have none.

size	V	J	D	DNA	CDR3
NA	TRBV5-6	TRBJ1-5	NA	TGTGTCAGCAGCCTACAGACAGATTACTATAGCAATCAGCCCCAGCATTTT	CVSSLQTDYYSNQPQHF
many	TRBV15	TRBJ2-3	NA	TGTGCCACCAGCAGAGATCGGGGATCTAGCACAGATACGCAGTATTTT	CATSRDRGSSTDTQYF
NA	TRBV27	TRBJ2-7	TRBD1	TGTGCCAGCAGTTTGACAGGGGGCTCCTACGAGCAGTACTTC	CASSLTGGSYEQYF
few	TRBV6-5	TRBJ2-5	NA	TGTGCCAGCAGTTACGGGTCGGGAGAATTGCAGACCCAGTACTTC	CASSYGSGELQTQYF
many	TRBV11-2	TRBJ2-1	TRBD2	TGTGCCAGCAGCTTCTTTAGCGGGGGGGCCTATGAGCAGTTCTTC	CASSFFSGGAYEQFF
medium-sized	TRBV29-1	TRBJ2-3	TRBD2	TGCAGCGCCTGGAGAGCCGGGACTAGCGACACAGATACGCAGTATTTT	CSAWRAGTSDTDTQYF
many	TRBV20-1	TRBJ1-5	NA	TGCAGTGCTAGAGAGATTCCCGCGAGCAATCAGCCCCAGCATTTT	CSAREIPASNQPQHF
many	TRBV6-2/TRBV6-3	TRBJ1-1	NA	TGTGCCAGCAGTTCCGGGTTACAGGGCACTGAAGCTTTCTTT	CASSSGLQGTEAFF
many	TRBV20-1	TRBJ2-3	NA	TGCAGTGCTTATTTCGCCGGACTTAACACAGATACGCAGTATTTT	CSAYFAGLNTDTQYF
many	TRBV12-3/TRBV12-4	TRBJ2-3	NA	TGTGCCAGCAGTTACGTCGGGTACACAGATACGCAGTATTTT	CASSYVGYTDTQYF
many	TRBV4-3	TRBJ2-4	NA	TGCGCCAGCAGCGCTCAGGGGTTAGCCAAAAACATTCAGTACTTC	CASSAQGLAKNIQYF
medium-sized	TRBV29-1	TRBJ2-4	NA	TGCAGCGTTTTGGGGGGACAACCAGGGCTAGCCAAAAACATTCAGTACTTC	CSVLGGQPGLAKNIQYF
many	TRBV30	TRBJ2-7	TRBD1	TGTGCCTGGAGTTCGGGACAGGGGTACTACGAGCAGTACTTC	CAWSSGQGYYEQYF
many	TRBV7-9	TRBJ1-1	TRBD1	TGTGCCAGCAGCCAAGGACAGGGGGCGCGAACTGAAGCTTTCTTT	CASSQGQGARTEAFF
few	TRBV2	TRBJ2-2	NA	TGTGCCAGCAGATACTCCTTCACCGGGGAGCTGTTTTTT	CASRYSFTGELFF
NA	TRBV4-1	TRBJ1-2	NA	TGCGCCAGCAGCCAAGAGAGATCGGGACTATACTATGGCTACACCTTC	CASSQERSGLYYGYTF
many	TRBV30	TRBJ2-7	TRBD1	TGTGCCTGGAGCCGGGACAGCTCCTACGAGCAGTACTTC	CAWSRDSSYEQYF
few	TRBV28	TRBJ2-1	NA	TGTGCCAGCAGTTTACGAATGTCAGCCCCACCCTACAATGAGCAGTTCTTC	CASSLRMSAPPYNEQFF
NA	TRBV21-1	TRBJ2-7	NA	TGTGCCAGCAGCAATGGTTTTTGGGCCTACGAGCAGTACTTC	CASSNGFWAYEQYF
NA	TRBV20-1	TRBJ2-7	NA	TGCAGTGCGCAGGCAGGAAACGAGCAGTACTTC	CSAQAGNEQYF
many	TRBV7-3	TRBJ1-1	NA	TGTGCCAGCAGCCCCCTCGCTATGAACACTGAAGCTTTCTTT	CASSPLAMNTEAFF
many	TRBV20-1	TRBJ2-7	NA	TGCAGTGCTAGGAGATCTAGCGATTACGAGCAGTACTTC	CSARRSSDYEQYF
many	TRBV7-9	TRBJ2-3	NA	TGTGCCAGCAGACAGTACACAGATACGCAGTATTTT	CASRQYTDTQYF
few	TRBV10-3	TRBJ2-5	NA	TGTGCCATCAGTGAGTTGGAACTCCGAGCTCAAGAGACCCAGTACTTC	CAISELELRAQETQYF
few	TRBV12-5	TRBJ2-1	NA	TGTGCTAGTGGTTTGGTACTGGGGCCGGATAGTTCCCCCACACACAATGAGCAGTTCTTC	CASGLVLGPDSSPTHNEQFF
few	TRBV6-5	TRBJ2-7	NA	TGTGCCAGCAGTCCCGCGGGACACACCTACGAGCAGTACTTC	CASSPAGHTYEQYF
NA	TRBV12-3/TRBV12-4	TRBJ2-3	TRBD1	TGTGCCAGCAGCCCCAGGACAGGGGGCGTTTCAGATACGCAGTATTTT	CASSPRTGGVSDTQYF
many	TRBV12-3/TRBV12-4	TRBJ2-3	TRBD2	TGTGCCAGCAGTCCAACCCTAGCGGGGGGGTCAGATACGCAGTATTTT	CASSPTLAGGSDTQYF
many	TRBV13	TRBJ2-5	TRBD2	TGTGCCAGCAGCCCCCTAGCGGGAGCTCAAGAGACCCAGTACTTC	CASSPLAGAQETQYF
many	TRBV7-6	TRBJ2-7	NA	TGTGCCAGCAGCTTAGGCAGACAAGTAGGCTCCTACGAGCAGTACTTC	CASSLGRQVGSYEQYF
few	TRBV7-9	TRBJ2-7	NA	TGTGCCAGCAGACGGGACCCTGCCTACGAGCAGTACTTC	CASRRDPAYEQYF
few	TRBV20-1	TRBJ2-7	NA	TGCAGTGCTAGAGCACAGGACAGCCCCGCCTACGAGCAGTACTTC	CSARAQDSPAYEQYF
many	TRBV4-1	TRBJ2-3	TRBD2	TGCGCCAGCAGCAGAGGGACTAGCGGCGGAGGAGATACGCAGTATTTT	CASSRGTSGGGDTQYF
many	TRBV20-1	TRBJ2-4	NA	TGCAGTGCTAGAGATTGGGGCCTAAAAAACATTCAGTACTTC	CSARDWGLKNIQYF
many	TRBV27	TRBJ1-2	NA	TGTGCCAGCAGTTTATCGTTGGGGTCTCTTTATGGCTACACCTTC	CASSLSLGSLYGYTF
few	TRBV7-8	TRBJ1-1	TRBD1	TGTGCCAGCCACGGACAGGGTTCGGTGAACACTGAAGCTTTCTTT	CASHGQGSVNTEAFF
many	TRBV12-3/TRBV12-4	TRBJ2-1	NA	TGTGCCAGCAGTTCGCCTATAGGGTCGGTATTTGTGCAGTTCTTC	CASSSPIGSVFVQFF
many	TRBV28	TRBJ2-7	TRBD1	TGTGCCAGCAGTTTCAGGGGGCCGACCTACGAGCAGTACTTC	CASSFRGPTYEQYF
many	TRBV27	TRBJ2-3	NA	TGTGCCAGCAGTCCCCTCGGACTTAGCACAGATACGCAGTATTTT	CASSPLGLSTDTQYF
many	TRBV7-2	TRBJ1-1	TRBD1	TGTGCCAGCAGCTCGACAGGGTCGGGCACTGAAGCTTTCTTT	CASSSTGSGTEAFF
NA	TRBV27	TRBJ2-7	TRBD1	TGTGCCAGCAGATATCAGGGGGCGCCGACCTACGAGCAGTACTTC	CASRYQGAPTYEQYF
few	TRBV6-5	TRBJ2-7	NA	TGTGCCAGCAGGGATGAACCTCTTGACAGCTACGAGCAGTACTTC	CASRDEPLDSYEQYF
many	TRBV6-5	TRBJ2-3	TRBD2	TGTGCCAGCAGTTACTCGCCTAGCGGGTCGACAGATACGCAGTATTTT	CASSYSPSGSTDTQYF
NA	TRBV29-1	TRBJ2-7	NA	TGCGGCGTTTCAGGAGTTCTAGCCTACGAGCAGTACTTC	CGVSGVLAYEQYF
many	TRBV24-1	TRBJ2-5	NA	TGTGCCACCAGTGAGGGCGGCCGGGAGACCCAGTACTTC	CATSEGGRETQYF
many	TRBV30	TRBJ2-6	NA	TGTGCCTGGACCCCGGACGCTGGGGCCAACGTCCTGACTTTC	CAWTPDAGANVLTF
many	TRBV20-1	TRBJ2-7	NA	TGCAGTGCTAGAGGACAGGTCCACTCCTACGAGCAGTACTTC	CSARGQVHSYEQYF